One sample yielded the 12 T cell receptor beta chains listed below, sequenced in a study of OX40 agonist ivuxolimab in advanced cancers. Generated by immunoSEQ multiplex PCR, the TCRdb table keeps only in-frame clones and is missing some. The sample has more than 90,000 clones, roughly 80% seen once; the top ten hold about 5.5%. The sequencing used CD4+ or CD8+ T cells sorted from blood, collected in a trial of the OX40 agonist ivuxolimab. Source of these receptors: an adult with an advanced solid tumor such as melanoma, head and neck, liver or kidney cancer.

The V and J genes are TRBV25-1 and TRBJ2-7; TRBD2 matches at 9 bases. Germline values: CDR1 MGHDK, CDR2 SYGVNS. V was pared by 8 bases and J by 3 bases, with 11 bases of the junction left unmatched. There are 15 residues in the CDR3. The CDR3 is CASGRLADPIYEQYF. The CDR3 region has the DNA TGTGCCAGCGGCAGACTAGCGGACCCCATCTACGAGCAGTACTTC.

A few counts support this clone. The CDR3, as DNA: TGCGCCAGCAGGGGGAGGGGGTATCAGCAGTTCTTC. Encoded protein: CASRGRGYQQFF. This chain joins TRBV10-2 and TRBJ2-1; a possible D gene is TRBD2 (7 bases). V was trimmed by 6 bases and J by 11 bases, leaving 14 bases between them. CDR1 and CDR2 (germline): WSHSY, SAAADI. The CDR3 is made up of 12 amino acids.

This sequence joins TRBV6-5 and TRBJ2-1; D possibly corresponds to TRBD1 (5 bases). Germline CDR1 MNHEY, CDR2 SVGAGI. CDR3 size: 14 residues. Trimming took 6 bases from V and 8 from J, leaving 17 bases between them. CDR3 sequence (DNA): TGTGCCAGCAGGATTGGACAACAGATAGATGAGCAGTTCTTC. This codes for CASRIGQQIDEQFF.

The chain's CDR3 is CASSLTGTSGIYNEQFF. As DNA, the CDR3 is TGTGCCAGTAGTCTGACAGGGACTAGCGGGATCTACAATGAGCAGTTCTTC. V and J are TRBV19 and TRBJ2-1, with TRBD2 matching 13 bases. This CDR3 is built from 17 residues. Germline V CDR1 and CDR2: LNHDA, SQIVND (reference sequence). J was trimmed by 3 bases and V by 5 bases; bases with no gene match: 7.

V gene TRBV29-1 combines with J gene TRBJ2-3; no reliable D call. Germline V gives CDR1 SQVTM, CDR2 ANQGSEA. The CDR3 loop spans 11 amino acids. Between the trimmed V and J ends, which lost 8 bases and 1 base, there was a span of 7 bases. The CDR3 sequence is CSFPRTDTQYF. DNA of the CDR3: TGCAGCTTCCCACGCACAGATACGCAGTATTTT.

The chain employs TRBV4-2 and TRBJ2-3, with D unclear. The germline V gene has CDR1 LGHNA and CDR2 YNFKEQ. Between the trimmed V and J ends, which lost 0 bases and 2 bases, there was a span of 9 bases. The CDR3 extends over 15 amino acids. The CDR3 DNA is TGTGCCAGCAGCCAAGAGCTGGTTTCCACAGATACGCAGTATTTT. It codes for CASSQELVSTDTQYF.

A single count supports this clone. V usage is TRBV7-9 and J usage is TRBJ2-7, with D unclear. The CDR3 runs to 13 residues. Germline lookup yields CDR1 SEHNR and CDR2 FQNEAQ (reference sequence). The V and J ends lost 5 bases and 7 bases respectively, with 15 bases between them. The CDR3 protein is CASSAPAYEEQYF. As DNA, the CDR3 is TGTGCCAGCAGCGCCCCGGCATACGAAGAGCAGTACTTC.

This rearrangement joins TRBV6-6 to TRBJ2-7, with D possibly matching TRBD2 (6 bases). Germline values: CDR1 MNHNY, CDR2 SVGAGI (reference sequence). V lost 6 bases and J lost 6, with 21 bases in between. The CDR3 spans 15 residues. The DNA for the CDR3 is TGTGCCAGCAGACGCACGCGGGAAGTCCAATCCGAGCAGTACTTC. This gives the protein CASRRTREVQSEQYF.

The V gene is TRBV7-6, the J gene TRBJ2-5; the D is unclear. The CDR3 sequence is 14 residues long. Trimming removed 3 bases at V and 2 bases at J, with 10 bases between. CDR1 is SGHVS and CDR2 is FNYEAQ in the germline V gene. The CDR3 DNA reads TGTGCCAGCAGCTTCCGGGCCAATCAAGAGACCCAGTACTTC. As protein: CASSFRANQETQYF.

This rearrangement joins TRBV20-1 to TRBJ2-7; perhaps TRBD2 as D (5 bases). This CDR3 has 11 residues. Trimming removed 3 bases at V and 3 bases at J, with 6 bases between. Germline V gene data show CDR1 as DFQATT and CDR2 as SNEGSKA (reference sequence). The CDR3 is CSARDFYEQYF. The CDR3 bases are TGCAGTGCTAGGGACTTCTACGAGCAGTACTTC.

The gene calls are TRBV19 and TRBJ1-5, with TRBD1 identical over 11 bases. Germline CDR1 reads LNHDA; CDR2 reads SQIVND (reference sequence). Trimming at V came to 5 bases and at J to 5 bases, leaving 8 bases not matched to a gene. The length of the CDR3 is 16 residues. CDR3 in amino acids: CASSLFGQGADQPQHF. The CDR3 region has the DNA TGTGCCAGTAGTCTATTCGGACAGGGGGCAGATCAGCCCCAGCATTTT.

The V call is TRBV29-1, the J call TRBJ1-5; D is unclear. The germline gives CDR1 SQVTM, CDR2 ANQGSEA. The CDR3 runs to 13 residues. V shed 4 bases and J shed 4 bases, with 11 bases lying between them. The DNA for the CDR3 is TGCAGCGTTGGCTCAGGTCAAAATCAGCCCCAGCATTTT. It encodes CSVGSGQNQPQHF.